The source of this TCR beta chain is a study of blood T cell repertoires in COVID-19. CDR1 MGHRA and CDR2 YSYEKL come from the germline V gene. The V and J ends lost 2 bases and 2 bases respectively, with 11 bases between them. This CDR3 has 15 residues. TCRdb's copy holds only in-frame clones and misses some; the assay was immunoSEQ multiplex PCR. The repertoire includes around 80,000 clones, under 85% of them detected once, and approximately 8.7% sits in the top ten. The chain uses TRBV4-1 and TRBJ2-3; D might be TRBD2 (6 bases). This receptor was identified in a human donor in a cohort sampled during active COVID-19. What was sequenced was peripheral blood. In DNA, the CDR3 is TGCGCCAGCAGCCAAAAGGACTACCTCACAGATACGCAGTATTTT. Its translation: CASSQKDYLTDTQYF.